The present T cell receptor (beta chain) was sequenced within a study of vaccination and CD4 T cells after COVID-19. In the study overall: Control cultures used a CEFX viral epitope pool, an HIV-1 Nef peptide pool, or no peptide.

Documented treatment: roughly 10-day PBMC culture with coronavirus spike peptide pools or control peptides (ViraFEST assay). Note on this clonotype: Its antigen is still unknown.

Oncomine TCR Beta short-read sequencing was applied to DNA from cultured CD4+ T cells. From the PCR reads, TCRdb called clonotypes with MiXCR, one entry per CDR3 protein. The sample carries some 26,000 distinct CDR3 sequences, around half recorded once. This clonotype was obtained from a human donor who received a COVID-19 vaccine. The input for sequencing was CD4+ T cells from blood, cultured in vitro, taken before SARS-CoV-2 vaccination.

As DNA, the CDR3 is TGTGCCAGCAGTTACTCGGGGGCGCGGACTGAAGCTTTCTTT. It is translated as CASSYSGARTEAFF. The rearrangement links TRBV6-5 to TRBJ1-1; TRBD1 is a possible D gene (6 bases). The V and J ends lost 0 bases and 5 bases respectively, with 10 bases between them. CDR3 length equals 14 residues. Per the germline V gene, CDR1 is MNHEY and CDR2 is SVGAGI.